A single sample gave rise to the 21 T cell receptor beta chains below, sequenced in a study of technical replicates of blood from several donors. Measured with immunoSEQ multiplex PCR; TCRdb has only the in-frame clones, and not every one. The table lists approximately 81,000 clones, 75% to 90% of them singletons, with roughly 3.9% in the top ten. Sequencing used PBMCs. The receptors were gathered from a human donor in good health. Some clones in this sample may be carry-over from other donors' samples.

V and J are TRBV28 and TRBJ1-3, with D perhaps matching TRBD1 (5 bases). Germline assignment: CDR1 MDHEN and CDR2 SYDVKM. V shed 5 bases and J shed 1 base, with 9 bases lying between them. CDR3 size: 14 residues. The CDR3 nucleotides are TGTGCCAGCAGTCTAACAGGATCTGGAAACACCATATATTTT. Its protein product is CASSLTGSGNTIYF.

The V call is TRBV10-2, the J call TRBJ2-2; TRBD2 matches at 7 bases. The CDR3 consists of 15 residues. The junction had 6 bases not matched to a gene; V was cut back by 3 bases and J by 5 bases. Germline CDR1 and CDR2: WSHSY and SAAADI. The CDR3 is CASSDGLVWTGELFF. The CDR3 nucleotides read TGCGCCAGCAGTGACGGACTAGTTTGGACCGGGGAGCTGTTTTTT.

The genes are TRBV7-9 and TRBJ1-2; a possible D gene is TRBD1 (6 bases). Germline CDR1 reads SEHNR; CDR2 reads FQNEAQ (reference sequence). V was shortened by 5 bases and J by 8 bases, with 12 bases between the two germline ends. This CDR3 comprises 12 residues. Written as DNA, the CDR3 is TGTGCCAGCAGCCCGGAGACAGGAGGCTACACCTTC. Translating it yields CASSPETGGYTF. Combining the CDR3 with reference TRBV7-9 and TRBJ1-2 gives the whole variable domain DTGVSQNPRHKITKRGQNVTFRCDPISEHNRLYWYRQTLGQGPEFLTYFQNEAQLEKSRLLSDRFSAERPKGSFSTLEIQRTEQGDSAMYLCASSPETGGYTFGSGTRLTVV.

This chain uses TRBV14 with TRBJ1-1; D might be TRBD1 (6 bases). Germline V gene data show CDR1 as SGHDN and CDR2 as FVKESK. The CDR3 covers 14 residues. The V end lost 5 bases, the J end lost 5 bases, and 15 bases lay between the germline ends. This CDR3 is CASSLRQQGTEAFF. CDR3 bases: TGTGCCAGCAGCTTGCGACAGCAGGGGACTGAAGCTTTCTTT.

This clone was seen just once. V gene TRBV12-2 combines with J gene TRBJ2-7; no DNA check was done on the table's D call, TRBD2. TRBV12-2 is a pseudogene. CDR3 length equals 18 residues. CDR3 nucleotide sequence: TGTGCAAGTCGCAACGGGACTAGCGATCCCTTAGTTGGCTACGAGCAGTACTTC. This gives the protein CASRNGTSDPLVGYEQYF.

The chain recombines TRBV7-2 with TRBJ2-1; 10 nucleotides align to TRBD2. V was clipped by 2 bases and J by 6 bases; unmatched bases: 7. The CDR3 runs to 16 residues. Germline V lookup: CDR1 SGHTA, CDR2 FQGNSA. The CDR3 DNA reads TGTGCCAGCAGCTTACGGCCTAGCGGGGGAAGCAATGAGCAGTTCTTC. Protein: CASSLRPSGGSNEQFF.

The rearrangement joins TRBV10-1 to TRBJ1-6; TRBD1 aligns across 9 bases. Germline CDR1 and CDR2: WNHNN and SYGVQD (reference sequence). The CDR3 spans 14 residues. J was trimmed by 8 bases and V by 5 bases; bases with no gene match: 4. CDR3 amino acids: CASSSGTGYSPLHF. CDR3 in DNA: TGCGCCAGCAGTTCCGGGACAGGGTATTCACCCCTCCACTTT.

The chain carries TRBV6-6 and TRBJ1-2; D uncertain. CDR1 is MNHNY and CDR2 is SVGAGI in the germline V gene (reference sequence). Trimming removed 3 bases at V and 2 bases at J, with 7 bases between. The CDR3 covers 13 residues. The CDR3 DNA is TGTGCCAGCAGTTATCTGAGAAACTATGGCTACACCTTC. Translating gives CASSYLRNYGYTF.

V and J are TRBV7-2 and TRBJ2-2; 9 positions match TRBD1. Germline CDR1 SGHTA, CDR2 FQGNSA. With V trimmed by 5 bases and J by 5 bases, 6 bases remained unmatched. CDR3 length: 15 residues. The CDR3 loop reads CASSPRDRETGELFF. CDR3 DNA: TGTGCCAGCAGCCCCCGGGACAGGGAAACCGGGGAGCTGTTTTTT. Filled out from reference TRBV7-2 and TRBJ2-2, the complete variable domain reads GAGVSQSPSNKVTEKGKDVELRCDPISGHTALYWYRQSLGQGLEFLIYFQGNSAPDKSGLPSDRFSAERTGGSVSTLTIQRTQQEDSAVYLCASSPRDRETGELFFGEGSRLTVL.

The rearrangement joins TRBV7-2 to TRBJ1-5; 8 positions match TRBD1. Germline CDR1 reads SGHTA; CDR2 reads FQGNSA. This CDR3 is built from 17 residues. Trimming cost V 5 bases and J 2 bases; bases outside gene matches: 11. The CDR3 here is CASSPSRTGIGNQPQHF. CDR3 sequence (DNA): TGTGCCAGCAGCCCTTCGAGGACAGGGATCGGCAATCAGCCCCAGCATTTT.

The chain recombines TRBV15 with TRBJ2-1, with a tentative D call TRBD1 (5 bases). The V gene lost 1 base and the J gene lost 4 bases, with 8 bases spanning the gap. Germline assignment: CDR1 LNHNV and CDR2 YYDKDF (reference sequence). The CDR3 sequence is 14 residues long. The DNA for the CDR3 is TGTGCCACCAGCAGAGCCGCAGGGTACAATGAGCAGTTCTTC. This codes for CATSRAAGYNEQFF.

This chain connects TRBV4-2 to TRBJ2-5; 12 bases line up with TRBD2. The CDR3 covers 16 residues. With V trimmed by 1 base and J by 5 bases, 5 bases remained unmatched. Germline CDR1 is LGHNA and CDR2 is YNFKEQ. The DNA of the CDR3 is TGTGCCAGCAGCCAAGGCGGGCTAGCGGGGGGGGAGACCCAGTACTTC. This sequence encodes CASSQGGLAGGETQYF.

This chain links TRBV5-1 with TRBJ1-1; 8 nucleotides align to TRBD1. This CDR3 has 14 amino acids. Germline V gene data show CDR1 as SGHRS and CDR2 as YFSETQ. V was clipped by 4 bases and J by 3 bases; unmatched bases: 5. The CDR3 DNA is TGCGCCAGCAGCCAGGACAGGGTGGACACTGAAGCTTTCTTT. Protein product: CASSQDRVDTEAFF. Drawing the rest from reference TRBV5-1 and TRBJ1-1, the complete variable domain is KAGVTQTPRYLIKTRGQQVTLSCSPISGHRSVSWYQQTPGQGLQFLFEYFSETQRNKGNFPGRFSGRQFSNSRSEMNVSTLELGDSALYLCASSQDRVDTEAFFGQGTRLTVV.

The chain has TRBV6-5 and TRBJ1-1; D is perhaps TRBD1 (6 bases). The length of the CDR3 is 13 residues. Germline values: CDR1 MNHEY, CDR2 SVGAGI. V was trimmed by 5 bases and J by 2 bases, leaving 9 bases between them. The CDR3 region is CASSPTGNTEAFF. CDR3 in DNA: TGTGCCAGCAGTCCGACAGGAAACACTGAAGCTTTCTTT.

This rearrangement joins TRBV30 to TRBJ1-1, with 7 bases aligning to TRBD1. This CDR3 is 13 amino acids long. Trimming cost V 3 bases and J 12 bases; bases outside gene matches: 13. Per germline, CDR1 GTSNPN and CDR2 SVGIG (reference sequence). CDR3 amino acids: CAWRGVYRGESFF. As DNA, the CDR3 is TGTGCCTGGAGGGGTGTGTACAGGGGAGAATCTTTCTTT.

The V and J genes are TRBV2 and TRBJ2-3; a possible D gene is TRBD2 (5 bases). Germline V gene lookup returns CDR1 SNHLY and CDR2 FYNNEI. The V end lost 1 base, the J end lost 2 bases, and 10 bases lay between the germline ends. CDR3 length equals 15 residues. DNA for the CDR3: TGTGCCAGCAGTGAAGATCAGCGGCCCACAGATACGCAGTATTTT. Encoded protein: CASSEDQRPTDTQYF.

V gene TRBV4-1 combines with J gene TRBJ1-2; the D gene is possibly TRBD1 (5 bases). The ends were cut back, 3 bases at V and 10 bases at J, with 15 bases in the middle. This CDR3 has 13 amino acids. Germline CDR1 MGHRA, CDR2 YSYEKL. CDR3 in DNA: TGCGCCAGCAGCCAGTTGGGCAGGGAAGACTACACCTTC. It encodes CASSQLGREDYTF.

This chain connects TRBV12-5 to TRBJ1-2, with 10 bases aligning to TRBD1. This CDR3 region has 20 residues. The junction had 25 bases not matched to a gene; V was cut back by 6 bases and J by 6 bases. Germline lookup yields CDR1 LGHNT and CDR2 FRNRAP. CDR3 protein: CASGLPPLGQGIRRTDGYTF. CDR3 DNA sequence: TGTGCTAGTGGCTTACCTCCCTTGGGACAGGGGATACGACGCACTGATGGCTACACCTTC.

The chain links TRBV12-5 to TRBJ2-7, with 7 bases identical to TRBD2. The CDR3 consists of 14 residues. Germline CDR1 and CDR2: LGHNT and FRNRAP. J lost 9 bases, V lost 1 base, and 9 bases had no gene match. The CDR3 DNA sequence: TGTGCTAGTGGTTTGGAACCCGGTGGGGAGGGGCAGTACTTC. Translated, it gives CASGLEPGGEGQYF. Combining the CDR3 with reference TRBV12-5 and TRBJ2-7 gives the whole variable domain DARVTQTPRHKVTEMGQEVTMRCQPILGHNTVFWYRQTMMQGLELLAYFRNRAPLDDSGMPKDRFSAEMPDATLATLKIQPSEPRDSAVYFCASGLEPGGEGQYFGPGTRLTVT.

V gene TRBV7-3 combines with J gene TRBJ2-7; 13 positions match TRBD2. The CDR3 covers 15 residues. Germline loops: CDR1 SGHTA, CDR2 FQGTGA. V shed 8 bases, J shed 7 bases, and the junction held 11 bases outside the gene matches. CDR3 sequence (DNA): TGTGCCAGCGCAAAGCCGGGACTAGCGGGATCTGAGCAGTACTTC. Translated, it gives CASAKPGLAGSEQYF.

The chain joins TRBV5-1 to TRBJ1-1; TRBD1 is a possible D gene (6 bases). The CDR3 spans 14 residues. The germline CDR1 and CDR2 sequences are SGHRS and YFSETQ. The V end lost 6 bases, the J end lost 3 bases, and 15 bases lay between the germline ends. In nucleotides, the CDR3 is TGCGCCAGCAACCTAGCAGGGGCGGACACTGAAGCTTTCTTT. It is translated as CASNLAGADTEAFF.